The next 26 T cell receptor beta chains were all read from a single sample in a study of shared clonotypes between healthy human individuals. TCRdb's table, derived via immunoSEQ multiplex PCR, lists solely in-frame clones and lacks some. The data show about 1.4 million clones, with 95% to 97% seen just once and 0.95% to 1.5% held by the top ten. The sequencing input was naive CD4+ T cells sorted from blood. Indicated subset: CD45RA+ positively selected. These receptors all come from a man younger than 40 in good health.

V gene TRBV7-9 combines with J gene TRBJ2-4; D is uncertain. Germline V gene data show CDR1 as SEHNR and CDR2 as FQNEAQ (reference sequence). CDR3 length equals 15 residues. The V gene lost 0 bases and the J gene lost 8 bases, with 14 bases spanning the gap. The CDR3 loop reads CASSLAQQAVDIQYF. CDR3 in DNA: TGTGCCAGCAGCTTAGCGCAGCAGGCGGTGGACATTCAGTACTTC.

The chain links TRBV5-1 to TRBJ2-1; D tentatively reads TRBD1 or TRBD2 (5 bases each). This CDR3 has 13 amino acids. Trimming cost V 0 bases and J 9 bases, with 10 bases left between them. In germline, CDR1 is SGHRS, CDR2 YFSETQ. Here the CDR3 DNA reads TGCGCCAGCAGCTTGGCTTTGGGGGTTGAGCAGTTCTTC. This encodes CASSLALGVEQFF.

The chain employs TRBV5-1 and TRBJ2-3; D might be TRBD1 (5 bases). Per germline, CDR1 SGHRS and CDR2 YFSETQ. Trimming took off 0 bases at V and 8 bases at J, with 10 bases between the two ends. The CDR3 totals 13 residues. For the CDR3, the DNA is TGCGCCAGCAGCTTGGAGAGCCAGGGTACGCAGTATTTT. Protein product: CASSLESQGTQYF.

This rearrangement joins TRBV19 to TRBJ2-2; D possibly corresponds to TRBD1 (5 bases). The V and J ends lost 3 bases and 3 bases respectively, with 11 bases between them. CDR3 length: 15 residues. The V gene's germline CDR1 is LNHDA and CDR2 SQIVND (reference sequence). The CDR3 DNA follows: TGTGCCAGTAGTATGAAGGGGCCACACACCGGGGAGCTGTTTTTT. Encoded protein: CASSMKGPHTGELFF.

The chain has TRBV7-8 and TRBJ2-7, with D possibly being TRBD1 (6 bases). From germline, CDR1 is SGHVS and CDR2 FQNEAQ. The CDR3 consists of 15 residues. V lost 4 bases, J lost 7 bases, and 20 bases lay in between. The CDR3 loop reads CASSWTSGVSEEQYF. The CDR3 DNA reads TGTGCCAGCAGCTGGACCTCAGGGGTTAGTGAAGAGCAGTACTTC.

The V gene is TRBV7-9, the J gene TRBJ2-7; a weak D match, TRBD1 (6 bases). V gave up 2 bases and J gave up 3 bases, with 11 bases separating them. This CDR3 region has 14 residues. Germline V lookup: CDR1 SEHNR, CDR2 FQNEAQ (reference sequence). CDR3 loop: CASSLLGAFYEQYF. The CDR3 DNA sequence: TGTGCCAGCAGCTTACTGGGGGCTTTCTACGAGCAGTACTTC.

This clone has a single count. The same CDR3 arises from other DNA sequences in this sample as well. This sequence joins TRBV2 and TRBJ1-5; D unclear. The ends were cut back, 5 bases at V and 2 bases at J, with 10 bases in the middle. The CDR3 totals 14 residues. Germline-derived CDR1 and CDR2 are SNHLY and FYNNEI. The CDR3 DNA is TGTGCCAGCAGTTACCGGGCAGGCAATCAGCCCCAGCATTTT. Its translation: CASSYRAGNQPQHF.

This clone was observed once. This chain links TRBV12-5 with TRBJ2-3; TRBD1 matches at 11 bases. Unmatched junction bases numbered 3, after V lost 4 bases and J lost 3 bases. Per germline, CDR1 LGHNT and CDR2 FRNRAP. CDR3 length: 15 amino acids. CDR3 amino acids: CASGSGQGDTDTQYF. The CDR3 bases are TGTGCTAGTGGTTCGGGACAGGGGGATACAGATACGCAGTATTTT.

The chain employs TRBV11-3 and TRBJ2-7; D might be TRBD1 (6 bases). The CDR3 contains 12 residues. Germline V CDR1 and CDR2: SGHNT, YENEEA. The V end was cut by 5 bases, the J end by 3 bases, with 8 bases between. The CDR3 nucleotides are TGTGCCAGCAGCCAAGGGGGCTACGAGCAGTACTTC. This codes for CASSQGGYEQYF. The full variable domain, in which reference TRBV11-3 and TRBJ2-7 provide the parts outside the CDR3, is EAGVVQSPRYKIIEKKQPVAFWCNPISGHNTLYWYLQNLGQGPELLIRYENEEAVDDSQLPKDRFSAERLKGVDSTLKIQPAELGDSAVYLCASSQGGYEQYFGPGTRLTVT.

V is TRBV4-3 and J is TRBJ2-7; the match to TRBD1 covers 7 bases. Germline-derived CDR1 and CDR2 are LGHNA and YSLEER. The V segment lost 4 bases and the J segment 4 bases; nucleotides outside the gene matches: 10. CDR3 length equals 15 residues. DNA for the CDR3: TGCGCCAGCAGCCGAAAAGGGGGACAGAATTACGAGCAGTACTTC. This translates into CASSRKGGQNYEQYF.

Points on this clone: The identical CDR3 is also encoded by other nucleotide sequences in the sample. The CDR3 sequence is CASSQLAGGPGEQYF. DNA for the CDR3: TGCGCCAGCAGCCAGCTAGCGGGAGGGCCTGGCGAGCAGTACTTC. This sequence joins TRBV4-3 and TRBJ2-7; the match to TRBD2 covers 12 bases. The ends lost 3 bases at V and 6 bases at J; junction bases unmatched: 6. From germline, CDR1 is LGHNA and CDR2 YSLEER. The CDR3 sequence is 15 residues long.

The chain carries TRBV7-9 and TRBJ2-1; 13 bases are a match to TRBD2. Germline-derived CDR1 and CDR2 are SEHNR and FQNEAQ (reference sequence). CDR3 length equals 18 residues. With V trimmed by 2 bases and J by 6 bases, 10 bases remained unmatched. CDR3 loop: CASSLPPRLAGGPNEQFF. Written as DNA, the CDR3 is TGTGCCAGCAGCTTACCCCCGAGACTAGCGGGAGGACCCAATGAGCAGTTCTTC.

CDR3 DNA sequence: TGTGCCAGCTCACCACAAAACATTCAGTACTTC. Protein: CASSPQNIQYF. V is TRBV18 and J is TRBJ2-4; D unclear. The V gene's germline CDR1 is KGHSH and CDR2 LQKENI. The CDR3 loop spans 11 amino acids. The V and J ends lost 1 base and 5 bases respectively, with 0 bases between them.

V usage is TRBV6-1 and J usage is TRBJ2-5; D is ambiguous. There are 13 residues in the CDR3. Germline V CDR1 and CDR2: MNHNS, SASEGT. The V end lost 3 bases, the J end lost 7 bases, and 12 bases lay between the germline ends. The CDR3 DNA is TGTGCCAGCAGTGACGGGTCGTGGGGGACCCAGTACTTC. This translates into CASSDGSWGTQYF.

The chain carries TRBV9 and TRBJ2-3; 8 bases agree with TRBD2. This CDR3 has 14 residues. V was pared by 3 bases and J by 1 base, with 1 base of the junction left unmatched. Germline CDR1 and CDR2: SGDLS and YYNGEE. In DNA form, the CDR3 reads TGTGCCAGCAGCGCGACTAGCGGCACAGATACGCAGTATTTT. It is translated as CASSATSGTDTQYF.

A word on this clone: Compared with germline, one end of the junction differs, possibly owing to a read error. The V call is TRBV7-2, the J call TRBJ2-2; D gene uncertain. CDR1 is SGHTA, CDR2 FQGNSA, per germline. The CDR3 length is 12 residues. In nucleotides, the CDR3 is TGTGCCACCAGCGAAAGAACCGGGGAGCTGTTTTTT. It yields the protein CATSERTGELFF. Variable domain in full (rest from reference TRBV7-2 and TRBJ2-2): GAGVSQSPSNKVTEKGKDVELRCDPISGHTALYWYRQSLGQGLEFLIYFQGNSAPDKSGLPSDRFSAERTGGSVSTLTIQRTQQEDSAVYLCATSERTGELFFGEGSRLTVL.

The V and J genes are TRBV28 and TRBJ2-1; a weak D match, TRBD2 (5 bases). Germline-derived CDR1 and CDR2 are MDHEN and SYDVKM. Trimming removed 4 bases from V and 12 bases from J, with 13 bases in between. The CDR3 contains 12 residues. The CDR3, as DNA: TGTGCCAGCAGTTCGAGGCGGGTTGGGCAGTTCTTC. Protein product: CASSSRRVGQFF.

The J gene is TRBJ2-7, the V gene TRBV2, with a possible D match to TRBD1 (6 bases). V was shortened by 6 bases and J by 7 bases, with 13 bases between the two germline ends. Germline V CDR1 and CDR2: SNHLY, FYNNEI. This CDR3 region has 12 residues. CDR3 coding DNA: TGTGCCAGCAGGATATTCCAGGGGGAGCAGTACTTC. The encoded protein is CASRIFQGEQYF.

The rearrangement uses TRBV19 and TRBJ1-5; D gene ambiguous. The germline V and J ends were trimmed by 6 bases and 5 bases, with 23 bases remaining between them. The CDR3 consists of 17 residues. Per the germline V gene, CDR1 is LNHDA and CDR2 is SQIVND (reference sequence). DNA of the CDR3: TGTGCCAGTAGCCCTGCCGGACCTTTGGCGGTCGATCAGCCCCAGCATTTT. This codes for CASSPAGPLAVDQPQHF. Full variable domain (remainder filled in from reference TRBV19 and TRBJ1-5): DGGITQSPKYLFRKEGQNVTLSCEQNLNHDAMYWYRQDPGQGLRLIYYSQIVNDFQKGDIAEGYSVSREKKESFPLTVTSAQKNPTAFYLCASSPAGPLAVDQPQHFGDGTRLSIL.

The count of this clone is one. This chain links TRBV13 with TRBJ2-3; tentative D call: TRBD2 (5 bases). Germline loops: CDR1 PRHDT, CDR2 FYEKMQ (reference sequence). V was pared by 2 bases and J by 7 bases, with 13 bases between. The length of the CDR3 is 14 residues. Here the CDR3 DNA reads TGTGCCAGCAGCTTACGGACTGTGGTGAATACGCAGTATTTT. Amino acid sequence: CASSLRTVVNTQYF. The whole variable domain, filled in from reference TRBV13 and TRBJ2-3, reads AAGVIQSPRHLIKEKRETATLKCYPIPRHDTVYWYQQGPGQDPQFLISFYEKMQSDKGSIPDRFSAQQFSDYHSELNMSSLELGDSALYFCASSLRTVVNTQYFGPGTRLTVL.

V gene TRBV5-1 combines with J gene TRBJ1-5, with 9 bases matching TRBD1. The germline CDR1 and CDR2 sequences are SGHRS and YFSETQ. The CDR3 runs to 16 residues. With 4 bases clipped from V and 0 bases from J, the junction kept 5 bases outside the gene matches. The CDR3 loop is CASSIGTGNSNQPQHF. DNA of the CDR3: TGCGCCAGCAGCATCGGGACAGGGAATAGCAATCAGCCCCAGCATTTT.

The V and J genes are TRBV7-9 and TRBJ1-5; D is undetermined. There are 13 residues in the CDR3. V gave up 1 base and J gave up 7 bases, with 8 bases separating them. Germline V lookup: CDR1 SEHNR, CDR2 FQNEAQ (reference sequence). The CDR3: CASSLGGQQPQHF. The CDR3 DNA follows: TGTGCCAGCAGCTTAGGAGGGCAACAGCCCCAGCATTTT.

This clone has just one count. The chain has TRBV29-1 and TRBJ2-7; weak D call: TRBD2 (7 bases). V was clipped by 6 bases and J by 2 bases, with 17 bases between them. Germline V lookup: CDR1 SQVTM, CDR2 ANQGSEA. This CDR3 comprises 14 residues. The CDR3 spells CSVARGRETYEQYF. Here the CDR3 DNA reads TGCAGCGTCGCGCGGGGGCGAGAGACCTACGAGCAGTACTTC.

The gene calls are TRBV27 and TRBJ1-3, with unresolved D. This CDR3 spans 18 amino acids. Germline values: CDR1 MNHEY, CDR2 SMNVEV (reference sequence). Trimming cost V 5 bases and J 7 bases, with 27 bases left between them. CDR3 residues: CASSLYPPSNAPRNTIYF. CDR3 bases: TGTGCCAGCAGTCTCTACCCCCCCAGCAACGCGCCGCGGAACACCATATATTTT.

This rearrangement joins TRBV5-4 to TRBJ1-3; D unclear. Germline values: CDR1 SGHNT, CDR2 YYREEE (reference sequence). V gave up 4 bases and J gave up 8 bases, with 16 bases separating them. This CDR3 has 14 amino acids. The CDR3 coding sequence is TGTGCCAGCAGCCACCGGGAGGACGGTGACACCATATATTTT. Amino acids: CASSHREDGDTIYF. The complete variable domain, with remaining parts taken from reference TRBV5-4 and TRBJ1-3, reads ETGVTQSPTHLIKTRGQQVTLRCSSQSGHNTVSWYQQALGQGPQFIFQYYREEENGRGNFPPRFSGLQFPNYSSELNVNALELDDSALYLCASSHREDGDTIYFGEGSWLTVV.

V and J are TRBV7-2 and TRBJ1-4; D is unclear. Deletions cut 1 base from V and 4 bases from J, with 10 bases between. CDR3 length: 15 residues. Germline loops: CDR1 SGHTA, CDR2 FQGNSA. CDR3 protein: CASSLVRNDNEKLFF. CDR3 nucleotide sequence: TGTGCCAGCAGCTTAGTGAGAAACGATAATGAAAAACTGTTTTTT. Variable domain in full (rest from reference TRBV7-2 and TRBJ1-4): GAGVSQSPSNKVTEKGKDVELRCDPISGHTALYWYRQSLGQGLEFLIYFQGNSAPDKSGLPSDRFSAERTGGSVSTLTIQRTQQEDSAVYLCASSLVRNDNEKLFFGSGTQLSVL.